This T cell receptor beta chain was found in a study of lymphopenia after photon versus proton radiotherapy. About this clone: The antigen is undetermined.

Study-level findings and limits: After lymphocyte nadir, photon-treated repertoires showed oligoclonal expansion, especially CD8+ Temra. Photon-treated patients lost naive T cells and TCR diversity; proton-treated stayed stable. Survival link was tested only in deceased patients; proton benefit remains a possibility.

Assay: immunoSEQ multiplex PCR; the TCRdb copy retains only in-frame clones and omits some. Of about 160,000 clones in the sample, around 85% were seen once. CDR3 length equals 16 residues. Germline V CDR1 and CDR2: SGHTS, YDEGEE. Germline trimming cut 0 bases from V and 2 bases from J; bases unmatched to any gene: 5. This receptor was identified in a man between 45 and 60 years old with gastric cancer. The source was peripheral blood, collected from a patient treated with photon-based radiotherapy. V is TRBV5-8 and J is TRBJ2-1; 7 bases match TRBD1. In DNA form, the CDR3 reads TGTGCCAGCAGCTTGGCGGACCAGGGGGCCTACAATGAGCAGTTCTTC. It specifies CASSLADQGAYNEQFF.